One TCR beta chain is described in this entry. Its antigen remains unknown. The entry originates in a study of OX40 agonist ivuxolimab in advanced cancers. Profiling relied on immunoSEQ multiplex PCR, and the TCRdb table lists in-frame clones only, not all of them. The table records about 33,000 clones, approximately 84% of them present only once. The V segment lost 6 bases and the J segment 0 bases; nucleotides outside the gene matches: 10. CDR1 is MDHEN and CDR2 is SYDVKM in the germline V gene. The CDR3 is 18 amino acids. The study, taken as a whole, reports: Certain nonresponders likewise exhibited a low normalized T-cell clonal expansion.

The rearrangement joins TRBV28 to TRBJ2-6; 8 bases are a match to TRBD2. The specimen was CD4+ or CD8+ T cells sorted from blood, collected in a trial of the OX40 agonist ivuxolimab. The source of this sequence is an adult with an advanced solid tumor such as melanoma, head and neck, liver or kidney cancer. This chain's CDR3 is CASSLRGGRFSGANVLTF. CDR3 coding DNA: TGTGCCAGCAGCCTGAGGGGCGGGAGGTTCTCTGGGGCCAACGTCCTGACTTTC.